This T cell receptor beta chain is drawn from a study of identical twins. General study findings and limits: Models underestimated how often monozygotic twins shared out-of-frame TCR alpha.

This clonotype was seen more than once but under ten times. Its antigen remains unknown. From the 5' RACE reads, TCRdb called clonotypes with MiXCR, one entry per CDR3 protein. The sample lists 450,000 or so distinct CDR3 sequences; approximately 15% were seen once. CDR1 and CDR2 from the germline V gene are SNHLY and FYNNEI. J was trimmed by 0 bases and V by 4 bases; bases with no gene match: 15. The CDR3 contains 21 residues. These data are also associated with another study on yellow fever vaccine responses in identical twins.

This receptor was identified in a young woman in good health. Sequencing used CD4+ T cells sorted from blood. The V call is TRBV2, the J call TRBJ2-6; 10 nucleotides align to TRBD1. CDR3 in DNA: TGTGCCAGCAGTGTGACCCGCCGCTGGACAGGGGGTCTCTCTGGGGCCAACGTCCTGACTTTC. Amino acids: CASSVTRRWTGGLSGANVLTF.